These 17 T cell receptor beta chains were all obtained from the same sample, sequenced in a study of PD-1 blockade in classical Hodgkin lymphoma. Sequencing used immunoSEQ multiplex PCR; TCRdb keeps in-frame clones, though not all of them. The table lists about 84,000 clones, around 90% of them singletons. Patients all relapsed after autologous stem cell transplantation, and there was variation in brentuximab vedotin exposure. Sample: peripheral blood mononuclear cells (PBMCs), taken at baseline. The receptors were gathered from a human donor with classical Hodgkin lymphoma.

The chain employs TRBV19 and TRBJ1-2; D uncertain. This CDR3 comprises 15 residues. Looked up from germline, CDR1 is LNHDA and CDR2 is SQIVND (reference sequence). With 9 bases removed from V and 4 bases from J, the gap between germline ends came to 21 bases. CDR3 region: CASLSDKQEVYGYTF. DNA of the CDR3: TGTGCCAGCCTCAGCGACAAACAAGAAGTCTATGGCTACACCTTC.

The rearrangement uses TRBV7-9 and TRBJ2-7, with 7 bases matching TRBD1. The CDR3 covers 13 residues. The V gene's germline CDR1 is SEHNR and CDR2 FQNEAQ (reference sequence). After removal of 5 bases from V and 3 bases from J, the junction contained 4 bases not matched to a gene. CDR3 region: CASSMGQNYEQYF. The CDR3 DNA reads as TGTGCCAGCAGCATGGGACAGAACTACGAGCAGTACTTC. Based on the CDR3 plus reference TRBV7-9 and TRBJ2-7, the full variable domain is DTGVSQNPRHKITKRGQNVTFRCDPISEHNRLYWYRQTLGQGPEFLTYFQNEAQLEKSRLLSDRFSAERPKGSFSTLEIQRTEQGDSAMYLCASSMGQNYEQYFGPGTRLTVT.

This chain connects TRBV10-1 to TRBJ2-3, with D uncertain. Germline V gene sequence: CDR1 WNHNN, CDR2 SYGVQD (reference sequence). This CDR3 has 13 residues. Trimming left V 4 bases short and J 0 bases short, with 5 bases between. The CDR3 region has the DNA TGCGCCAGCAGTGTGGACAGCACAGATACGCAGTATTTT. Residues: CASSVDSTDTQYF.

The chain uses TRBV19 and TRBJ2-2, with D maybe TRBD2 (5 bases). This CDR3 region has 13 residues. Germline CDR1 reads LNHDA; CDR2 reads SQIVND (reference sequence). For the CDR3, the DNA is TGTGCGGCGGAGGAGACGAACACCGGGGAGCTGTTTTTT. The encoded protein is CAAEETNTGELFF.

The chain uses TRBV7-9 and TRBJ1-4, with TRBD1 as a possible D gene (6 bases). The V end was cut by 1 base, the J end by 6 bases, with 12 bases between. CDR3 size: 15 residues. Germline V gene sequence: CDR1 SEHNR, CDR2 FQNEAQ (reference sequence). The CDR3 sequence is CASSLGGRGDEKLFF. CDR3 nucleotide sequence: TGTGCCAGCAGCTTAGGCGGCAGGGGTGATGAAAAACTGTTTTTT.

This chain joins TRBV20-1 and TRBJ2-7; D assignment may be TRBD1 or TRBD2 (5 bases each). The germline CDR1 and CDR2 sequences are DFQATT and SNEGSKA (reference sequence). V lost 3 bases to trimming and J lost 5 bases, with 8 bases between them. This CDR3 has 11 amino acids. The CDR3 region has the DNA TGCAGTGCTAGGGGGGTTCACGAGCAGTACTTC. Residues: CSARGVHEQYF.

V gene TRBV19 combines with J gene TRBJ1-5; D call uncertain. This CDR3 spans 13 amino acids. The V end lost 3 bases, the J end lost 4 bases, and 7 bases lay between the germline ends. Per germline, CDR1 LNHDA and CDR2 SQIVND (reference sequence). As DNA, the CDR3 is TGTGCCAGTAGTATGCGGGATAATCAGCCCCAGCATTTT. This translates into CASSMRDNQPQHF.

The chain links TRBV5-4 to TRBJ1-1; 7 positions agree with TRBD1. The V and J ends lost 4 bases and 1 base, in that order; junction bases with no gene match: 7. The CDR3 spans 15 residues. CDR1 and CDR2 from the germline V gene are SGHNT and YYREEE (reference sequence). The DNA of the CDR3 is TGTGCCAGCAGCCTTCAGGGGGTGGGGAACACTGAAGCTTTCTTT. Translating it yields CASSLQGVGNTEAFF.

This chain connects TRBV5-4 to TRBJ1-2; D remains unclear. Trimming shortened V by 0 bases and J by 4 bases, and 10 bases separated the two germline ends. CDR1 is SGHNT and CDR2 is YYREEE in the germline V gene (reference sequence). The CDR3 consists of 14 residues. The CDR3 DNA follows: TGTGCCAGCAGCTTGGGCAGTGATGTCTATGGCTACACCTTC. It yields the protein CASSLGSDVYGYTF.

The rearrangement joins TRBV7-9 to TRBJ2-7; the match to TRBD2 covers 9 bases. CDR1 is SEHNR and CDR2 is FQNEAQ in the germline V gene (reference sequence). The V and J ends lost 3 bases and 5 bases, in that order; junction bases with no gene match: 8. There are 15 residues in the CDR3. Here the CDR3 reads CASSFTLAGSHEQYF. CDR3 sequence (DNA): TGTGCCAGCAGCTTTACCCTAGCGGGATCCCACGAGCAGTACTTC.

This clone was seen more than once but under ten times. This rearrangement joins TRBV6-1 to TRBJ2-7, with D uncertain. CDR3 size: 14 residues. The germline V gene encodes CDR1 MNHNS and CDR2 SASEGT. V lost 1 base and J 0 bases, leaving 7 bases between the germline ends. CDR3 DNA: TGTGCCAGCAGTGAAGGTTACAGCTCCTACGAGCAGTACTTC. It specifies CASSEGYSSYEQYF.

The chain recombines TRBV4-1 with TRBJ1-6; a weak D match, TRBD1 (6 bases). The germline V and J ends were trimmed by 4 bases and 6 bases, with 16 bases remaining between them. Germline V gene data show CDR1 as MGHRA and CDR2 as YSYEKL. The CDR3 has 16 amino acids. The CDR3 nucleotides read TGCGCCAGCAGCCCAGGCCGGGGGCAGATTAATTCACCCCTCCACTTT. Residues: CASSPGRGQINSPLHF.

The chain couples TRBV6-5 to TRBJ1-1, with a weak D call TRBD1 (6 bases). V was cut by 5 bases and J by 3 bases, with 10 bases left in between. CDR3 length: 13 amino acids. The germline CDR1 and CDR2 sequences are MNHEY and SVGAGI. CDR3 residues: CASSAQGHTEAFF. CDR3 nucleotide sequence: TGTGCCAGCAGTGCTCAGGGGCACACTGAAGCTTTCTTT.

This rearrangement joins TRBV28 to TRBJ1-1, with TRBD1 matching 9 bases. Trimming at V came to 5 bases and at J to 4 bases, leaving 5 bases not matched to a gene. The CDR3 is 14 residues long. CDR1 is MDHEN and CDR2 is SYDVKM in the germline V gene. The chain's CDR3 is CASSMDRGTTEAFF. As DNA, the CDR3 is TGTGCCAGCAGTATGGACAGGGGCACCACTGAAGCTTTCTTT. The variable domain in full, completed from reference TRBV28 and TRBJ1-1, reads DVKVTQSSRYLVKRTGEKVFLECVQDMDHENMFWYRQDPGLGLRLIYFSYDVKMKEKGDIPEGYSVSREKKERFSLILESASTNQTSMYLCASSMDRGTTEAFFGQGTRLTVV.

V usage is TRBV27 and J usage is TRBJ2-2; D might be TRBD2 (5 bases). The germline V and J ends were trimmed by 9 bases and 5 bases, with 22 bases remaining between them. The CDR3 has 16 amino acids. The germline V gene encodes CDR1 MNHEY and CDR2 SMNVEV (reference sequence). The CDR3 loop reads CASSPWTAPETGELFF. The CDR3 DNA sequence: TGTGCCAGTTCGCCCTGGACTGCTCCCGAGACCGGGGAGCTGTTTTTT.

DNA of the CDR3: TGTGCCAGCAGCTTAGGACAGGGACATGATGGCTACACCTTC. Its protein product is CASSLGQGHDGYTF. The rearrangement joins TRBV11-2 to TRBJ1-2, with 7 positions matching TRBD1. The CDR3 runs 14 residues. After removal of 1 base from V and 6 bases from J, the junction contained 5 bases not matched to a gene. Germline lookup yields CDR1 SGHAT and CDR2 FQNNGV.

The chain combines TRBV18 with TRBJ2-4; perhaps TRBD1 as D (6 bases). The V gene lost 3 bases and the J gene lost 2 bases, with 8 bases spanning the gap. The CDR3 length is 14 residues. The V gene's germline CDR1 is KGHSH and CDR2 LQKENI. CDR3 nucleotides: TGTGCCAGCTCACCGGGGGCCTCCAAAAACATTCAGTACTTC. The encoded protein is CASSPGASKNIQYF.